This is a list of T cell receptor beta chains from one sample in a study of regulatory T cells in long-lasting Graves disease. MiXCR, applied by TCRdb to the multiplex PCR reads, yields one record per CDR3 protein. There are 250,000 or so distinct CDR3 sequences in the sample; 18% occur only once, and 14% lies in the top ten. This sample was also put to use in a study of T cells in Graves' hyperthyroidism and ophthalmopathy.

The specimen was peripheral blood mononuclear cells (PBMCs), collected at new diagnosis, from a patient treated with antithyroid drugs. The receptors stem from a woman aged 30 to 39 with Graves disease. The CDR3 runs from the conserved cysteine through the conserved F or W. A D gene is named only where the DNA matches it firmly. Where a row states a size, it is once, few, many or the class of an expanded clone; other rows omit it.

D gene	V gene	J gene	clone size	CDR3 DNA	CDR3 protein
.	TRBV20-1	TRBJ1-4	few	TGCAGTGTCGGGCGGGCAGTTAATGAAAAACTGTTTTTT	CSVGRAVNEKLFF
.	TRBV10-3	TRBJ1-2	few	TGTGCCATCACCCCAGCAGCTAACTATGGCTACACCTTC	CAITPAANYGYTF
TRBD1	TRBV10-2	TRBJ1-5	many	TGCGCCACCACGCGGACAGGGGGCGGCAATCAGCCCCAGCATTTT	CATTRTGGGNQPQHF
.	TRBV6-5	TRBJ1-3	many	TGTGCCAGCAGTTTTACGTCAGGGGCTGGAAACACCATATATTTT	CASSFTSGAGNTIYF
.	TRBV19	TRBJ1-2	few	TGTGCCAGTAGTATAGTAATGGGATATGGCTACACCTTC	CASSIVMGYGYTF
.	TRBV12-3/TRBV12-4	TRBJ1-4	.	TGTGCCAGCACCGGGGGGGGGGGTGGAAAACTGTTTTTT	CASTGGGGGKLFF
TRBD1	TRBV6-1	TRBJ2-2	many	TGTGCCAGCAAAGCCGCTGACAGGGGAGCTCCCGGGGAGCTGTTTTTT	CASKAADRGAPGELFF
.	TRBV11-2	TRBJ1-1	many	TGTGCCAGCAGCTTACTGGGCACTGAAGCTTTCTTT	CASSLLGTEAFF
.	TRBV7-9	TRBJ1-2	few	TGTGCCAGCAGCTTAGTCCAGGAGGGCTACACCTTC	CASSLVQEGYTF
.	TRBV4-1	TRBJ1-5	many	TGCGCCAGCAGCCAAGCAAGACAGAATCAGCCCCAGCATTTT	CASSQARQNQPQHF
TRBD2	TRBV20-1	TRBJ2-5	many	TGCAGTGCTAGATTCCCACTAGCGGGGGACCAAGAGACCCAGTACTTC	CSARFPLAGDQETQYF
TRBD1	TRBV19	TRBJ2-4	once	TGTGCCAGCCAGGGGGTCGGGGTAGACATTCAGTACTTC	CASQGVGVDIQYF
.	TRBV3-1	TRBJ2-3	many	TGTGCCAGCAGCCAAGCGGGCCGGAGCACAGATACGCAGTATTTT	CASSQAGRSTDTQYF
.	TRBV20-1	TRBJ1-4	many	TGCAGTACCCATGCCTCCCCCCAGATAAATGAAAAACTGTTTTTT	CSTHASPQINEKLFF
TRBD1	TRBV28	TRBJ1-1	.	TGTGCCAGCAATCTCATAGGACAGGGAGGCACTGAAGCTTTCTTT	CASNLIGQGGTEAFF
.	TRBV7-3	TRBJ1-1	many	TGTGCCAGCAGCTTAACGTATAGCGGTGAAGCTTTCTTT	CASSLTYSGEAFF
TRBD1	TRBV15	TRBJ2-7	many	TGTGCCACCAGCAGAGATCCAGGGGGCGTAACTGACGAGCAGTACTTC	CATSRDPGGVTDEQYF
TRBD1	TRBV5-1	TRBJ1-1	.	TGCGCCAGCAGCGGGACAGGGGGGCCGAACACTGAAGCTTTCTTT	CASSGTGGPNTEAFF
.	TRBV7-2	TRBJ2-1	many	TGTGCCAGCAGCTTAGCGGGGGGGGACAACAATGAGCAGTTCTTC	CASSLAGGDNNEQFF
TRBD1	TRBV6-4	TRBJ1-1	few	TGTGCCAGCAGTGACACACCGGGACAGACTGAAGCTTTCTTT	CASSDTPGQTEAFF
.	TRBV6-5	TRBJ2-3	many	TGTGCCAGCAGTTACGTTGATACGCAGTATTTT	CASSYVDTQYF
TRBD2	TRBV7-2	TRBJ2-1	many	TGTGCCAGCAGCCCCGGCGGGCGGGGGGGCCGGGGAGAGCAGTTCTTC	CASSPGGRGGRGEQFF
TRBD2	TRBV5-5	TRBJ2-1	many	TGTGCCAGCAGCCAGCGGGAGAACAATGAGCAGTTCTTC	CASSQRENNEQFF
TRBD2	TRBV18	TRBJ2-2	.	TGTGCCAGCTCACCGGGCATAGCGGGGAACACCGGGGAGCTGTTTTTT	CASSPGIAGNTGELFF
TRBD1	TRBV13	TRBJ1-1	many	TGTGCCAGCAGCTTCAGGGGGCGAGTGAACACTGAAGCTTTCTTT	CASSFRGRVNTEAFF
.	TRBV18	TRBJ1-2	many	TGTGCCAGCTCACCACGGGGGGTAGACTATGGCTACACCTTC	CASSPRGVDYGYTF
.	TRBV5-4	TRBJ1-4	many	TGTGCCAGCAGCTTGGATTTAGACACTGCAACTAATGAAAAACTGTTTTTT	CASSLDLDTATNEKLFF
.	TRBV20-1	TRBJ1-3	many	TGCAGTGCCATGGGGTCTGGAAACACCATATATTTT	CSAMGSGNTIYF
.	TRBV25-1	TRBJ2-2	.	TGTGCCAGCAGTGATTACGGCACCGGGGAGCTGTTTTTT	CASSDYGTGELFF
TRBD1	TRBV6-1	TRBJ2-4	many	TGTGCCAGCAGTACACAGGGGGTAGCCAAAAACATTCAGTACTTC	CASSTQGVAKNIQYF
TRBD1	TRBV27	TRBJ2-5	many	TGTGCCAGCAGTTTAAGGGGGCCGAGCGAGACCCAGTACTTC	CASSLRGPSETQYF
.	TRBV6-1	TRBJ1-6	many	TGTGCCAGCAGCAAACAGGGAGGGAATTCACCCCTCCACTTT	CASSKQGGNSPLHF
.	TRBV20-1	TRBJ1-5	many	TGCAGTGCCTCCCCGGGGTTTCAAAGCAATCAGCCCCAGCATTTT	CSASPGFQSNQPQHF